The TCR beta chain under discussion was sequenced for a study of CD8+CD57+ T cells in acquired aplastic anemia (dated by TCRdb to 2017 to 2018). Describing the broader study: DNA extracted from sorted CD4+ and CD8+ cells had a mean of approximately 3 ug, with a range of about 0.19 to 30 ug. CD8+CD57+ expansion was defined as a frequency above the mean frequency observed in healthy subjects.

The patients picked for sequencing were ones in whom flow cytometry had shown an expansion of CD8+CD57+ cells. Every patient had severe acquired aplastic anemia, diagnosed using the International Study of Aplastic Anemia and Agranulocytosis and Camitta criteria. No patient had received any therapy when blood was sampled. In this study, sorted CD4+ and CD8+ T cells from the blood of healthy subjects and of severe aplastic anemia patients had their TCR repertoires deep-sequenced. Patients were enrolled in the USA under clinicaltrials.gov protocols 00001620, 01623167, 00001397, 00071045, 00081523 and 00961064. Ficoll-Paque density gradient centrifugation was used to isolate peripheral blood mononuclear cells. Before DNA was extracted, CD4+ and CD8+ T cells were sorted using either FACS or magnetic beads. There are 13 amino acids in the CDR3, from cysteine to phenylalanine inclusive. The DNA shown is the 39-base CDR3, in frame from base 1. CDR1 and CDR2 were assigned from the germline V gene as SGHTA and FQGTGA. The V end loses 6 bases and the J end loses 2 bases, and a stretch of 11 bases separates them.

Profiling of TCR beta VDJ combinations and CDR3 sequences used genomic DNA as the template. TCR repertoire sequencing was run on an Illumina HiSeq 2000. On the study's bioinformatics: Repertoire assessment relied on Simpson's diversity index, CDR3 size and DJ length profiles, and TRBV/TRBJ rearrangement plots. The most abundant DNA sequence in the deep sequencing data was taken as the immunodominant clone. CDR3 amino acid sequences were screened for sharing across subjects and were compared with published repertoires and the VDJdb database. TCRdb reran the public reads through fastp at Q25 and MiXCR, keeping productive beta chains. Identical CDR3 proteins give one entry, which carries the most common genes and DNA. The V and J calls and clone size come from TCRdb's table, not from the authors' own analysis. This sample lists 200,000 to 250,000 distinct CDR3 sequences; over 55% were detected once. The top ten clones comprise around 58% of the sample.

Overall results and qualifications from the work: CD8+ Simpson's diversity did not differ significantly between patients and healthy controls (P=0.060). Roughly 29 CD8+ CDR3 sequences were found in both patients and controls but appeared to be highly expressed in patients and within the immunodominant clones of the patients.

Only one count was recorded for this clonotype. Its target antigen remains unknown. There are no base qualities to consult, and no much larger clone falls within one base. One read provides weak support. Input material: sorted CD4+, CD8+, or CD8+CD57+ T cells (not recorded which) from PBMCs. The receptor comes from a human donor with aplastic anemia. Rearrangement joined TRBV7-3 to TRBJ2-7, with the D gene not confidently named. The CDR3 reads CASSPYRTYEQYF. In nucleotides, the sequence is TGTGCCAGCAGTCCCTACCGGACCTACGAGCAGTACTTC.